Sequencing of this T cell receptor (beta chain) was carried out in a study of T cell repertoires in cytomegalovirus infection. In the study overall: As its CMV epitopes, the study selected recently identified HLA-C-restricted and well-studied HLA-B-restricted targets. CMV infection together with matching HLA type was indicated by public TCR beta signatures. Regarding the study as a whole: In two of eight donors, the top clonotype was HLA-C-restricted CMV-specific. Of the TCR beta families, the public ones yielded a cumulative frequency that identified carriers of CMV plus the relevant HLA.

A word on this clonotype: Its specificity is not known.

Trimming pared 5 bases from V and 0 bases from J, leaving 8 bases between. CDR1 and CDR2 (germline): SGHVT, SQSDAQ. This CDR3 has 13 residues. TCRdb analysed the reads with MiXCR anew, one entry per CDR3 protein. The data contain some 220,000 distinct CDR3 sequences, 38% of them singletons. The specimen was CD8+ T cells from cultured PBMCs, collected from culture after CMV antigen stimulation. The origin of this receptor is a human donor in good health (CMV status not recorded). Some clones in this sample may be carry-over from other donors' samples. The rearrangement links TRBV7-4 to TRBJ2-7; no reliable D call. The CDR3: CASSPTLSYEQYF. DNA for the CDR3: TGTGCCAGCAGCCCGACCCTCTCCTACGAGCAGTACTTC.